This T cell receptor (beta chain) was recovered during a study of blood T cell repertoires in COVID-19. Overall study context: Italy, Spain and the United States were the sources of the convalescent and acute COVID-19 samples.

CDR1 LGHNT and CDR2 FRNRAP come from the germline V gene. V lost 1 base to trimming and J lost 1 base; unmatched junction nucleotides: 1. The CDR3 is made up of 16 amino acids. Methods used by the authors: Amplification of reference gene primers provided the estimated nucleated cell counts. Clones were read by immunoSEQ multiplex PCR, and TCRdb kept only the in-frame ones, dropping some. The DNA was the basis for D and trimming; V, J and clone size are from that table. Among more than 45,000 clones listed, over 80% were seen once. The V gene is TRBV12-5, the J gene TRBJ2-5; 12 bases are shared with TRBD2. The receptor's source is a man aged 55 to 70 with acute or convalescent COVID-19. Sequencing was carried out using peripheral blood. The CDR3 DNA follows: TGTGCTAGTGGTTTGGGACTAGCGGGAGTCCAAGAGACCCAGTACTTC. It yields the protein CASGLGLAGVQETQYF.